These 14 T cell receptor beta chains were all obtained from the same sample, sequenced in a study of OX40 agonist ivuxolimab in advanced cancers. TCRdb keeps only in-frame clones here, not all; method: immunoSEQ multiplex PCR. The repertoire has about 68,000 clones, about 80% of them found once; the top ten carry 1.4% to 1.5%. Material: CD4+ or CD8+ T cells sorted from blood, obtained in a trial of the OX40 agonist ivuxolimab. The receptors originated from an adult with an advanced solid tumor such as melanoma, head and neck, liver or kidney cancer.

The chain couples TRBV30 to TRBJ2-2; D is ambiguous. The germline CDR1 and CDR2 sequences are GTSNPN and SVGIG (reference sequence). The CDR3 length is 14 residues. Trimming took 3 bases from V and 0 from J, leaving 8 bases between them. This CDR3 reads CAWRGTANTGELFF. The DNA of the CDR3 is TGTGCCTGGAGGGGCACTGCGAACACCGGGGAGCTGTTTTTT. Full variable domain (rest looked up from reference TRBV30 and TRBJ2-2): SQTIHQWPATLVQPVGSPLSLECTVEGTSNPNLYWYRQAAGRGLQLLFYSVGIGQISSEVPQNLSASRPQDRQFILSSKKLLLSDSGFYLCAWRGTANTGELFFGEGSRLTVL.

The rearrangement joins TRBV7-8 to TRBJ2-2; tentative D call: TRBD2 (5 bases). Germline V lookup: CDR1 SGHVS, CDR2 FQNEAQ. There are 17 residues in the CDR3. V lost 4 bases to trimming and J lost 3 bases, with 18 bases between them. The CDR3 DNA sequence: TGTGCCAGCAGCTCCCCCCGGGGAATTGGGGACACCGGGGAGCTGTTTTTT. This translates into CASSSPRGIGDTGELFF.

In this sample, this clone turned up once. The chain combines TRBV5-1 with TRBJ1-2; the D is unclear. Trimming took off 6 bases at V and 0 bases at J, with 15 bases between the two ends. This CDR3 has 15 residues. Germline V CDR1 and CDR2: SGHRS, YFSETQ. The CDR3 loop reads CASNVGPDANYGYTF. Written as DNA, the CDR3 is TGCGCCAGCAATGTCGGGCCAGATGCTAACTATGGCTACACCTTC.

This chain joins TRBV19 and TRBJ2-7; no reliable D call. Trimming pared 3 bases from V and 2 bases from J, leaving 11 bases between. The CDR3 loop spans 14 amino acids. Germline-derived CDR1 and CDR2 are LNHDA and SQIVND (reference sequence). CDR3 in DNA: TGTGCCAGTAGTATTGTATCCGGGCCCTACGAGCAGTACTTC. Its protein product is CASSIVSGPYEQYF.

The genes are TRBV2 and TRBJ2-3; TRBD2 matches at 8 bases. Germline V lookup: CDR1 SNHLY, CDR2 FYNNEI. J gave up 3 bases and V 6 bases, and 8 bases lay outside the gene matches. CDR3 length equals 15 residues. The CDR3 region has the DNA TGTGCCAGCAGCTTAGCGGGGTATGGGACAGATACGCAGTATTTT. Its translation is CASSLAGYGTDTQYF.

The gene calls are TRBV6-5 and TRBJ1-5, with D perhaps matching TRBD1 (5 bases). The V end was cut by 5 bases, the J end by 4 bases, with 15 bases between. The CDR3 spans 15 residues. Germline V gene lookup returns CDR1 MNHEY and CDR2 SVGAGI. The CDR3 DNA sequence: TGTGCCAGCAGTACGGCAGGGATGGGAAATCAGCCCCAGCATTTT. Translated, it gives CASSTAGMGNQPQHF.

This clone was seen a few times. This CDR3 reads CASSVGQPQHF. CDR3 in DNA: TGTGCCAGCAGTGTGGGTCAGCCCCAGCATTTT. V gene TRBV6-1 combines with J gene TRBJ1-5; D not resolved. The CDR3 consists of 11 residues. Trimming shortened V by 4 bases and J by 6 bases, and 4 bases separated the two germline ends. Germline loops: CDR1 MNHNS, CDR2 SASEGT.

CDR3 sequence (DNA): TGTGCCAGCAGCTTAAATGGCGGGGGGGACACAGATACGCAGTATTTT. This gives the protein CASSLNGGGDTDTQYF. V and J are TRBV7-2 and TRBJ2-3; TRBD2 matches at 9 bases. Germline assignment: CDR1 SGHTA and CDR2 FQGNSA. The CDR3 runs to 16 residues. V lost 2 bases to trimming and J lost 2 bases; unmatched junction nucleotides: 5.

V gene TRBV4-1 combines with J gene TRBJ2-5; maybe TRBD1 (6 bases). This CDR3 is built from 16 residues. Germline lookup yields CDR1 MGHRA and CDR2 YSYEKL. The V end was cut by 1 base, the J end by 5 bases, with 17 bases between. Written as DNA, the CDR3 is TGCGCCAGCAGCCAAGTGGGGGACACGAAAGGGGAGACCCAGTACTTC. It encodes CASSQVGDTKGETQYF.

The V call is TRBV4-1, the J call TRBJ2-1, with a tentative D call TRBD2 (6 bases). The CDR3 length is 18 residues. The germline V gene encodes CDR1 MGHRA and CDR2 YSYEKL. V was cut by 0 bases and J by 0 bases, with 15 bases left in between. CDR3: CASSQDSSGFSSYNEQFF. The CDR3 DNA reads as TGCGCCAGCAGCCAAGATAGCAGCGGGTTTAGCTCCTACAATGAGCAGTTCTTC.

This clone was seen a handful of times. Germline and junction disagree at one end, which may indicate a read error. The chain is built from TRBV30 and TRBJ2-7; D remains ambiguous. The CDR3 is 12 amino acids. Germline values: CDR1 GTSNPN, CDR2 SVGIG (reference sequence). CDR3 nucleotide sequence: TGTGCCTGGAGGGACGGGTTACAAGCGCCAAACTTC. Its protein product is CAWRDGLQAPNF.

The chain's CDR3 is CASSLGSFASSYEQYF. The CDR3 DNA is TGTGCCAGCAGCTTAGGGTCATTCGCGAGCTCCTACGAGCAGTACTTC. The chain couples TRBV11-2 to TRBJ2-7; D gene unclear. This CDR3 is built from 16 residues. V lost 1 base and J 0 bases, leaving 13 bases between the germline ends. Germline V gives CDR1 SGHAT, CDR2 FQNNGV.

The J gene is TRBJ2-7, the V gene TRBV5-1, with 12 bases lining up with TRBD2. There are 16 residues in the CDR3. Germline-derived CDR1 and CDR2 are SGHRS and YFSETQ. The V gene end was trimmed by 0 bases and the J gene end by 1 base; junction bases not matched to a gene: 2. The CDR3 is CASSLELAGGSYEQYF. The CDR3 DNA reads TGCGCCAGCAGCTTGGAACTAGCGGGGGGTTCCTACGAGCAGTACTTC.

The chain combines TRBV9 with TRBJ2-2; D may be TRBD2 (5 bases). Germline V gives CDR1 SGDLS, CDR2 YYNGEE. CDR3 length: 14 amino acids. Trimming stripped 0 bases from V and 3 bases from J, with 6 bases between. The CDR3 nucleotides read TGTGCCAGCAGCGTAGCGCGGGACACCGGGGAGCTGTTTTTT. It yields the protein CASSVARDTGELFF.